Each of the 4 T cell receptor beta chains below was sequenced from the same sample in a study of neurological immune-mediated disorders. TCRdb re-called the 5' RACE reads through MiXCR, storing one row per CDR3 protein. The profile shows around 97,000 distinct CDR3 sequences, roughly 10% of them singletons. Described time point: longitudinal time-point 3. Sequencing input: PBMCs. These receptors came from a female donor with HTLV-1-associated myelopathy (HAM/TSP).

A few counts support this clonotype. The rearrangement links TRBV4-1 to TRBJ1-3; D is unclear. This CDR3 comprises 13 residues. The germline V gene encodes CDR1 MGHRA and CDR2 YSYEKL. V was cut by 4 bases and J by 4 bases, with 8 bases left in between. As DNA, the CDR3 is TGCGCCAGCAGCCCTCAATCCGGAAACACCATATATTTT. This codes for CASSPQSGNTIYF.

Only a few counts were recorded for this clonotype. The chain links TRBV10-3 to TRBJ2-3, with 8 bases aligning to TRBD2. The CDR3 covers 15 residues. CDR1 and CDR2 (germline): ENHRY, SYGVKD. V was clipped by 10 bases and J by 3 bases; unmatched bases: 12. CDR3 sequence reads: CATADRGLGTDTQYF. The CDR3 region has the DNA TGTGCCACTGCGGATAGGGGACTAGGGACAGATACGCAGTATTTT.

This chain links TRBV5-1 with TRBJ2-1; 7 bases agree with TRBD1. The length of the CDR3 is 16 residues. V lost 0 bases, J lost 10 bases, and 13 bases stayed unmatched. Per the germline V gene, CDR1 is SGHRS and CDR2 is YFSETQ. CDR3 loop: CASSLARGTGASEQFF. Written as DNA, the CDR3 is TGCGCCAGCAGCTTGGCCAGGGGGACCGGTGCAAGCGAGCAGTTCTTC.

Worth noting for this clonotype: A single base separates this from a much larger clone, so it may be a read error. This chain uses TRBV5-1 with TRBJ2-3; 9 positions agree with TRBD1. CDR3 size: 14 residues. Per germline, CDR1 SGHRS and CDR2 YFSETQ. The CDR3 sequence is CDSSGQGTTDTQYF. The CDR3 bases are TGCGACAGCAGCGGACAGGGGACCACAGATACGCAGTATTTT.